This T cell receptor beta chain was recorded in a study of blood T cell repertoires in COVID-19. Study context: Sample material is recorded as cDNA or gDNA derived from T cells, B-cell-depleted T cells, or PBMCs.

Original processing methods: Reference gene primer amplification in the assay estimated nucleated cell counts. Repertoires were generated with immunoSEQ multiplex PCR, while TCRdb's copy carries only in-frame clones and drops some. V and J calls and clone size are as listed in that table; D and trimming were resolved from the DNA. The sample has 540,000 or so clones; about 88% are singletons. V lost 0 bases to trimming and J lost 5 bases; unmatched junction nucleotides: 0. The CDR3 consists of 13 residues. The germline CDR1 and CDR2 sequences are MNHEY and SMNVEV (reference sequence). Patients of the Seattle cohort, enrolled during active infection, were followed longitudinally.

V is TRBV27 and J is TRBJ2-5, with 7 bases lining up with TRBD1. The TCR originated in a woman aged 45-65 years with COVID-19, enrolled during active disease. The sample taken for sequencing was peripheral blood. The CDR3 DNA reads TGTGCCAGCAGTTTATCCAGGGGGGAGACCCAGTACTTC. Protein: CASSLSRGETQYF.